The entry below describes one TCR beta chain. What it binds is unknown. Assay: immunoSEQ multiplex PCR; the TCRdb copy retains only in-frame clones and omits some. Among some 41,000 clones, 90% to 95% were seen once, and the ten largest hold 3.6%. The CDR3 loop spans 14 amino acids. With 5 bases removed from V and 7 bases from J, the gap between germline ends came to 12 bases. In germline, CDR1 is SEHNR, CDR2 FQNEAQ (reference sequence). The sample originates from a study of graft-versus-host responses after intestinal transplantation. Study in general: Each recipient received anti-thymocyte globulin induction, then tacrolimus and steroids for three to four years.

Findings and limits, study-wide: Allograft clonal ratios (graft-versus-host to host-versus-graft) were high in patients who had graft-donor T cell macrochimerism. GvH clonotypes were identified within recipient marrow, with a subset emerging first in ileum or blood.

V is TRBV7-9 and J is TRBJ1-6, with D unresolved. Sequencing was performed on PBMCs, taken 734 days after intestinal transplantation. The TCR originated in a human patient who received an intestinal transplant, so some T cells may come from the graft donor. The DNA of the CDR3 is TGTGCCAGCAGCCAAGCCTCGGGAAATTCACCCCTCCACTTT. This codes for CASSQASGNSPLHF. Full variable domain (missing parts from reference TRBV7-9 and TRBJ1-6): DTGVSQNPRHKITKRGQNVTFRCDPISEHNRLYWYRQTLGQGPEFLTYFQNEAQLEKSRLLSDRFSAERPKGSFSTLEIQRTEQGDSAMYLCASSQASGNSPLHFGNGTRLTVT.